The 29 T cell receptor beta chains below come from one sample, sequenced in a study of T cells in Graves' hyperthyroidism and ophthalmopathy. Amplified regions were TCR beta CDR3 sequences from RNA transcripts. HTBI primers were employed in a first-round RT-PCR of the TCR CDR3. MiXCR, run by TCRdb on the multiplex PCR reads, gives a single entry per CDR3 protein. The sample has about 200,000 distinct CDR3 sequences, approximately 20% seen once. Sequencing was done on a sample of blood. The receptors here all came from a man between 35 and 55 years old with Graves' hyperthyroidism.

This sequence joins TRBV2 and TRBJ2-7; D remains ambiguous. The germline gives CDR1 SNHLY, CDR2 FYNNEI. V lost 2 bases to trimming and J lost 1 base, with 12 bases between them. This CDR3 is 15 amino acids long. CDR3 sequence: CASSESLTVSYEQYF. The DNA of the CDR3 is TGTGCCAGCAGTGAATCTTTGACGGTTTCCTACGAGCAGTACTTC. Looking up the rest from reference TRBV2 and TRBJ2-7 gives the full variable domain: EPEVTQTPSHQVTQMGQEVILRCVPISNHLYFYWYRQILGQKVEFLVSFYNNEISEKSEIFDDQFSVERPDGSNFTLKIRSTKLEDSAMYFCASSESLTVSYEQYFGPGTRLTVT.

This clonotype came up a few times. The chain employs TRBV9 and TRBJ1-1; 7 bases agree with TRBD1. J lost 1 base, V lost 4 bases, and 10 bases had no gene match. This CDR3 comprises 16 residues. Germline V CDR1 and CDR2: SGDLS, YYNGEE. CDR3 bases: TGTGCCAGCAGCACCGGGCCGAGACAGGGGAACACTGAAGCTTTCTTT. Protein: CASSTGPRQGNTEAFF.

This clonotype was picked up many times. The V and J genes are TRBV7-6 and TRBJ2-1, with D perhaps TRBD1 (5 bases). This CDR3 region has 14 residues. Trimming stripped 1 base from V and 2 bases from J, with 6 bases between. The germline CDR1 and CDR2 sequences are SGHVS and FNYEAQ. CDR3 bases: TGTGCCAGCAGCTTAGAAGGGGCCTACAATGAGCAGTTCTTC. It codes for CASSLEGAYNEQFF.

The table lists this clonotype with many counts. The V gene is TRBV28, the J gene TRBJ2-7; 7 bases fit TRBD1. Germline V lookup: CDR1 MDHEN, CDR2 SYDVKM. V lost 5 bases, J lost 2 bases, and 6 bases stayed unmatched. This CDR3 contains 14 residues. The CDR3 DNA sequence: TGTGCCAGCAGTCCGGGACAGCTAGCCTACGAGCAGTACTTC. The encoded protein is CASSPGQLAYEQYF.

This clonotype was counted at least ten times. This chain connects TRBV5-1 to TRBJ2-3, with 8 bases lining up with TRBD1. The germline V gene has CDR1 SGHRS and CDR2 YFSETQ. This CDR3 has 15 amino acids. Losses at the gene ends were 0 bases for V and 4 bases for J; bases not matched to a gene: 4. The CDR3 reads CASSLDRTGSDTQYF. In nucleotides, the CDR3 is TGCGCCAGCAGCTTGGACCGGACAGGGTCAGATACGCAGTATTTT.

V gene TRBV5-1 combines with J gene TRBJ2-3; TRBD2 aligns across 9 bases. CDR1 is SGHRS, CDR2 YFSETQ, per germline. The CDR3 sequence is 15 residues long. V shed 5 bases, J shed 2 bases, and the junction held 6 bases outside the gene matches. The CDR3 bases are TGCGCCAGCAGGGTAGCGGGGGAGATCACAGATACGCAGTATTTT. As protein: CASRVAGEITDTQYF.

This clonotype was counted at least ten times. The chain employs TRBV20-1 and TRBJ2-7; 12 nucleotides line up with TRBD2. This CDR3 comprises 14 residues. V was clipped by 3 bases and J by 5 bases; unmatched bases: 5. In germline, CDR1 is DFQATT, CDR2 SNEGSKA (reference sequence). CDR3 residues: CSARRLAGANEQYF. The CDR3 DNA is TGCAGTGCTAGGCGACTAGCGGGGGCCAACGAGCAGTACTTC.

Concerning this clonotype: Just one base apart from a much larger clone, this may be a read error. The chain couples TRBV3-1 to TRBJ2-7; possible D gene TRBD2, 5 bases. This CDR3 region has 14 residues. Germline CDR1 reads LGHDT; CDR2 reads YNNKEL (reference sequence). CDR3 nucleotides: TGTGTCAGCAGCCTCGGGAAGGTCTCCTACGAGCAGTACTTC. Amino acid sequence: CVSSLGKVSYEQYF.

The genes are TRBV7-3 and TRBJ1-2; no definite D call. V gave up 5 bases and J gave up 4 bases, with 11 bases separating them. The CDR3 has 13 residues. CDR1 and CDR2 from the germline V gene are SGHTA and FQGTGA. DNA of the CDR3: TGTGCCAGCAGCGTTGGGCCGTTCTATGGCTACACCTTC. It yields the protein CASSVGPFYGYTF.

This clonotype showed up just a few times. This chain links TRBV6-9 with TRBJ2-1, with D unclear. Trimming cost V 3 bases and J 0 bases, with 9 bases left between them. The V gene's germline CDR1 is MNHGY and CDR2 SVAAGI. This CDR3 contains 15 residues. The CDR3 here is CASSYDLSSYNEQFF. Written as DNA, the CDR3 is TGTGCCAGCAGTTACGACCTGAGCTCCTACAATGAGCAGTTCTTC.

The chain has TRBV5-6 and TRBJ2-3, with D possibly TRBD1 on 5 matching bases. The CDR3 sequence is 14 residues long. Looked up from germline, CDR1 is SGHDT and CDR2 is YYEEEE. The V end lost 2 bases, the J end lost 5 bases, and 12 bases lay between the germline ends. The CDR3 reads CASSFGAGKDTQYF. The CDR3 DNA reads TGTGCCAGCAGCTTTGGGGCAGGGAAAGATACGCAGTATTTT.

There are many counts of this clonotype. The rearrangement uses TRBV30 and TRBJ2-1; D not resolved. V was pared by 3 bases and J by 4 bases, with 7 bases between. CDR3 length equals 12 residues. Germline assignment: CDR1 GTSNPN and CDR2 SVGIG (reference sequence). The CDR3 nucleotides are TGTGCCTGGAGGGCAGGATACAATGAGCAGTTCTTC. This sequence encodes CAWRAGYNEQFF.

This clonotype was found a few times. The DNA for the CDR3 is TGTGCTAGTGGTTTGACGTCGGGACTTAGCTCTGGGGCCAACGTCCTGACTTTC. It yields the protein CASGLTSGLSSGANVLTF. V usage is TRBV12-5 and J usage is TRBJ2-6; D might be TRBD2 (6 bases). Trimming removed 2 bases from V and 0 bases from J, with 14 bases in between. The germline gives CDR1 LGHNT, CDR2 FRNRAP. This CDR3 has 18 residues.

This clonotype was observed a handful of times. This rearrangement joins TRBV7-9 to TRBJ2-2; no clear D. The CDR3 runs to 13 residues. Per germline, CDR1 SEHNR and CDR2 FQNEAQ (reference sequence). Trimming removed 2 bases at V and 7 bases at J, with 8 bases between. The DNA of the CDR3 is TGTGCCAGCAGCTTAATGGCCGGCGGGGAGCTGTTTTTT. Amino acids: CASSLMAGGELFF.

This clonotype was seen only a few times. The genes are TRBV6-1 and TRBJ1-2; D is undetermined. V was trimmed by 7 bases and J by 4 bases, leaving 13 bases between them. CDR3 size: 13 residues. Germline V lookup: CDR1 MNHNS, CDR2 SASEGT. CDR3 region: CASTSGLIYGYTF. CDR3 in DNA: TGTGCCAGCACTTCGGGTTTAATCTATGGCTACACCTTC.

This clonotype has ten or more counts. This chain uses TRBV12-3 or TRBV12-4 with TRBJ1-1; TRBD1 aligns across 7 bases. The CDR3 runs to 15 residues. Trimming at V came to 5 bases and at J to 1 base, leaving 7 bases not matched to a gene. The CDR3 here is CASSHGQVQNTEAFF. The CDR3 DNA reads as TGTGCCAGCAGTCACGGACAGGTTCAGAACACTGAAGCTTTCTTT.

This clonotype was counted at least ten times. The rearrangement links TRBV20-1 to TRBJ2-7; 9 nucleotides align to TRBD1. CDR1 is DFQATT, CDR2 SNEGSKA, per germline (reference sequence). Losses at the gene ends were 5 bases for V and 3 bases for J; bases not matched to a gene: 8. The CDR3 has 14 amino acids. The CDR3 protein is CSAHPPDRGYEQYF. Here the CDR3 DNA reads TGCAGTGCTCATCCCCCGGACAGGGGCTACGAGCAGTACTTC.

The chain uses TRBV7-3 and TRBJ2-3; the D is unclear. CDR3 size: 14 residues. V was shortened by 7 bases and J by 0 bases, with 11 bases between the two germline ends. CDR1 is SGHTA, CDR2 FQGTGA, per germline. The CDR3 region is CASKQSTSTDTQYF. Here the CDR3 DNA reads TGTGCCAGCAAGCAAAGTACTAGCACAGATACGCAGTATTTT.

This clonotype was seen repeatedly, ten times or more. This CDR3 reads CSAPPFGSAGSEAFF. The CDR3 DNA follows: TGCAGTGCCCCCCCCTTCGGCTCAGCTGGGTCTGAAGCTTTCTTT. The chain joins TRBV20-1 to TRBJ1-1; D ambiguous. In germline, CDR1 is DFQATT, CDR2 SNEGSKA (reference sequence). V lost 6 bases, J lost 6 bases, and 23 bases lay in between. The CDR3 consists of 15 residues.

The chain is built from TRBV19 and TRBJ1-3, with D possibly TRBD1 on 5 matching bases. The length of the CDR3 is 16 residues. Germline CDR1 and CDR2: LNHDA and SQIVND (reference sequence). V lost 10 bases to trimming and J lost 6 bases, with 25 bases between them. CDR3 protein: CATTGGLRIPTNTIYF. Written as DNA, the CDR3 is TGTGCCACCACTGGGGGGTTAAGGATTCCGACAAACACCATATATTTT.

With respect to this clonotype: A single base separates this from a much larger clone, so it may be a read error. The chain carries TRBV19 and TRBJ2-5; 8 bases are shared with TRBD1. This CDR3 is built from 18 residues. CDR1 is LNHDA, CDR2 SQIVND, per germline (reference sequence). Losses at the gene ends were 5 bases for V and 9 bases for J; bases not matched to a gene: 23. CDR3 bases: TGTGCCAGTAGTGCCCCACAGGACAGGGTGGATATTCTGGAGGCCCAGTACTTC. Translation: CASSAPQDRVDILEAQYF.

The chain combines TRBV18 with TRBJ1-5, with 8 bases identical to TRBD1. The CDR3 extends over 16 amino acids. V dropped 3 bases and J dropped 1; count of bases not matched to a gene: 5. Germline V gene sequence: CDR1 KGHSH, CDR2 LQKENI. This CDR3 reads CASSPQGAGSNQPQHF. In DNA form, the CDR3 reads TGTGCCAGCTCACCGCAGGGGGCCGGGAGCAATCAGCCCCAGCATTTT.

This rearrangement joins TRBV30 to TRBJ2-1; a possible D gene is TRBD2 (5 bases). Germline CDR1 reads GTSNPN; CDR2 reads SVGIG (reference sequence). The length of the CDR3 is 11 residues. V lost 3 bases and J lost 6, with 6 bases in between. CDR3 in amino acids: CAWSRGNEQFF. DNA for the CDR3: TGTGCCTGGAGCCGGGGCAATGAGCAGTTCTTC. The whole variable domain, filled in from reference TRBV30 and TRBJ2-1, reads SQTIHQWPATLVQPVGSPLSLECTVEGTSNPNLYWYRQAAGRGLQLLFYSVGIGQISSEVPQNLSASRPQDRQFILSSKKLLLSDSGFYLCAWSRGNEQFFGPGTRLTVL.

This clonotype was seen a few times. The chain recombines TRBV6-1 with TRBJ2-5; TRBD2 matches 13 bases. CDR3 length: 17 residues. Germline V CDR1 and CDR2: MNHNS, SASEGT. V lost 6 bases to trimming and J lost 4 bases; unmatched junction nucleotides: 11. CDR3 DNA: TGTGCCAGCAGACCACTAGCGGGGGGGGCCCCCAGAGAGACCCAGTACTTC. Translating it yields CASRPLAGGAPRETQYF.

This chain uses TRBV6-1 with TRBJ2-2, with D perhaps matching TRBD1 (6 bases). In germline, CDR1 is MNHNS, CDR2 SASEGT. V gave up 9 bases and J gave up 3 bases, with 8 bases separating them. The CDR3 spans 12 residues. CDR3 in amino acids: CASSGDTGELFF. The CDR3 DNA reads TGTGCCAGTTCAGGGGACACCGGGGAGCTGTTTTTT.

This clonotype came up many times. V usage is TRBV7-3 and J usage is TRBJ1-1; possible D gene TRBD1, 5 bases. Germline CDR1 is SGHTA and CDR2 is FQGTGA. The CDR3 has 14 residues. V lost 6 bases and J 1 base, leaving 12 bases between the germline ends. The CDR3 coding sequence is TGTGCCAGCAGTTCAGGGTCCCCGAACACTGAAGCTTTCTTT. This encodes CASSSGSPNTEAFF.

The chain couples TRBV6-2 or TRBV6-3 to TRBJ1-5; D gene ambiguous. Germline-derived CDR1 and CDR2 are MNHEY and SVGEGT. V shed 2 bases and J shed 6 bases, with 8 bases lying between them. The CDR3 totals 13 residues. As DNA, the CDR3 is TGTGCCAGCAGTTACACGAACACTCAGCCCCAGCATTTT. Its protein product is CASSYTNTQPQHF.

This clonotype showed up many times. The chain recombines TRBV18 with TRBJ1-1; maybe TRBD1 (6 bases). The CDR3 loop spans 15 amino acids. V was shortened by 3 bases and J by 5 bases, with 16 bases between the two germline ends. The germline V gene has CDR1 KGHSH and CDR2 LQKENI. The CDR3 region has the DNA TGTGCCAGCTCACCGGAGCAGGGGCCCCGGACTGAAGCTTTCTTT. Its translation is CASSPEQGPRTEAFF.

The V and J genes are TRBV9 and TRBJ2-1; D is unclear. Deletions cut 1 base from V and 4 bases from J, with 12 bases between. This CDR3 region has 15 residues. Germline V lookup: CDR1 SGDLS, CDR2 YYNGEE. The CDR3 protein is CASSVSGSAYNEQFF. For the CDR3, the DNA is TGTGCCAGCAGCGTATCCGGCTCGGCTTACAATGAGCAGTTCTTC.